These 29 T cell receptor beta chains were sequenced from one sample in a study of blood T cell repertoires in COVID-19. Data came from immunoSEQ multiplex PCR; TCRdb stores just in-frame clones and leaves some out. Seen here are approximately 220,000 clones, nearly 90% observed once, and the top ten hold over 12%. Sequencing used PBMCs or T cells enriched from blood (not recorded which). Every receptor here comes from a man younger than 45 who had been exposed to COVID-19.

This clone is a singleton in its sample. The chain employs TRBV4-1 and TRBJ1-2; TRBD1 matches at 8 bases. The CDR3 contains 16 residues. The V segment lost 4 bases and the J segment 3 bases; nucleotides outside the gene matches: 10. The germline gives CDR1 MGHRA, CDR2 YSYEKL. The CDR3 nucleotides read TGCGCCAGCAGCCCCCCTCCGGACAGGGTGGACTATGGCTACACCTTC. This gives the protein CASSPPPDRVDYGYTF.

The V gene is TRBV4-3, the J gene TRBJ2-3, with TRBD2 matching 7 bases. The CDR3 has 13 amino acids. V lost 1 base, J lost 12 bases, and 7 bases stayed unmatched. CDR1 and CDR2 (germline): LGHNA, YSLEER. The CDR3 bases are TGCGCCAGCAGCCAAGGGATACTAGCGAATCAGTATTTT. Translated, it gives CASSQGILANQYF.

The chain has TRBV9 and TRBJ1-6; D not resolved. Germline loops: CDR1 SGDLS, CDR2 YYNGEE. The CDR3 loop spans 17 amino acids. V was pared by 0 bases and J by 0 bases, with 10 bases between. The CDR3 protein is CASSVDPRSSYNSPLHF. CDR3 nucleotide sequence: TGTGCCAGCAGCGTAGACCCAAGGAGCTCCTATAATTCACCCCTCCACTTT. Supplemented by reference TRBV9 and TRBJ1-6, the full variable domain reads DSGVTQTPKHLITATGQRVTLRCSPRSGDLSVYWYQQSLDQGLQFLIQYYNGEERAKGNILERFSAQQFPDLHSELNLSSLELGDSALYFCASSVDPRSSYNSPLHFGNGTRLTVT.

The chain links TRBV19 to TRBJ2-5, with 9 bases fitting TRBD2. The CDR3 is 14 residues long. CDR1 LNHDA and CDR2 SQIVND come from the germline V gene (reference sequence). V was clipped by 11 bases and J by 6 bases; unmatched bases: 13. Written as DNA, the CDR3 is TGTGCCTCCAGCGGGCGGGGGGGCCTGCAGACCCAGTACTTC. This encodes CASSGRGGLQTQYF. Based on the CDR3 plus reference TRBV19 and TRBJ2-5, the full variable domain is DGGITQSPKYLFRKEGQNVTLSCEQNLNHDAMYWYRQDPGQGLRLIYYSQIVNDFQKGDIAEGYSVSREKKESFPLTVTSAQKNPTAFYLCASSGRGGLQTQYFGPGTRLLVL.

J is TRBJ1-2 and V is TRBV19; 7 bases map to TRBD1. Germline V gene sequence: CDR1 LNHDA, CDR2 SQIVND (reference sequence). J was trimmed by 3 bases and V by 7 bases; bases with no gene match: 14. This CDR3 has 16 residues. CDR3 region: CASIRSPGQHYYGYTF. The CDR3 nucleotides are TGTGCCAGTATCAGAAGTCCGGGACAGCACTACTATGGCTACACCTTC.

In nucleotides, the CDR3 is TGCGCCAGCAGCCAAGATGGAAGGACAGGGGGCTACGAGCAGTACTTC. This gives the protein CASSQDGRTGGYEQYF. This chain links TRBV4-1 with TRBJ2-7, with TRBD1 identical over 10 bases. V trimming: 0 bases; J trimming: 3 bases; junction bases outside the gene matches: 5. The CDR3 is made up of 16 amino acids. The germline gives CDR1 MGHRA, CDR2 YSYEKL.

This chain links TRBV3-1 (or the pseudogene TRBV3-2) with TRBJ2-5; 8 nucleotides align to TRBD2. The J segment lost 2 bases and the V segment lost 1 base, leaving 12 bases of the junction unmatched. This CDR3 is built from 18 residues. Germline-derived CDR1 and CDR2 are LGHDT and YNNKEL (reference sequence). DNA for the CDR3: TGTGCCAGCAGCCAAGCACTCCGTGCGGCGGGGGGTCAAGAGACCCAGTACTTC. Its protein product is CASSQALRAAGGQETQYF.

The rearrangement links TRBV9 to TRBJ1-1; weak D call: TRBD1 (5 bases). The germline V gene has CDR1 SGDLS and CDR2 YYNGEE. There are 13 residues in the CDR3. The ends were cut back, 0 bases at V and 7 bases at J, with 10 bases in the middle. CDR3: CASSVGQTREAFF. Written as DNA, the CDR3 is TGTGCCAGCAGCGTAGGACAGACCCGTGAAGCTTTCTTT. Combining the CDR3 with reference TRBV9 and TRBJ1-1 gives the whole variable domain DSGVTQTPKHLITATGQRVTLRCSPRSGDLSVYWYQQSLDQGLQFLIQYYNGEERAKGNILERFSAQQFPDLHSELNLSSLELGDSALYFCASSVGQTREAFFGQGTRLTVV.

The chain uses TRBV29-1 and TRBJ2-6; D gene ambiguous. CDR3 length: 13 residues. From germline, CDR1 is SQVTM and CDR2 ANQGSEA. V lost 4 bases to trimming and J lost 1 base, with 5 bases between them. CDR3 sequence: CSVAGSGANVLTF. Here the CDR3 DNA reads TGCAGCGTTGCCGGGTCTGGGGCCAACGTCCTGACTTTC.

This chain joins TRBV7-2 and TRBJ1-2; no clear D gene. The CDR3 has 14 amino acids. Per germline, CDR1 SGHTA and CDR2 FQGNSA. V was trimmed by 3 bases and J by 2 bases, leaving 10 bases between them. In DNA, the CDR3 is TGTGCCAGCAGCTTTGAGGCCGACAACTATGGCTACACCTTC. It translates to CASSFEADNYGYTF.

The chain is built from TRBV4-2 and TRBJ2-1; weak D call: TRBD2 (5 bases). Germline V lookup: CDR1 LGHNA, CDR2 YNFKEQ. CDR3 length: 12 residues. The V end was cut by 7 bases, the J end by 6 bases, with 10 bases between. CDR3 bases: TGTGCCAGCAAGGAGGACTTCAATGAGCAGTTCTTC. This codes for CASKEDFNEQFF.

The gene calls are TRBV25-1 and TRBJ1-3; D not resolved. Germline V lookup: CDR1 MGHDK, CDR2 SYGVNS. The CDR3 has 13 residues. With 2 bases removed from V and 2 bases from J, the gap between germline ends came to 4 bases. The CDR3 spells CASSEPAGNTIYF. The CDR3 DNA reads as TGTGCCAGCAGTGAACCTGCTGGAAACACCATATATTTT.

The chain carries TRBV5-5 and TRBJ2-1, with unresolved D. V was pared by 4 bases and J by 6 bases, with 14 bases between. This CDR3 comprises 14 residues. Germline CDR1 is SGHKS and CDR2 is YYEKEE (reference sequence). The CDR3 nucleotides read TGTGCCAGCAGCCTTCGTTTTCCTCCCAATGAGCAGTTCTTC. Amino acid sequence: CASSLRFPPNEQFF. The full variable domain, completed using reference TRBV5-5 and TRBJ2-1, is DAGVTQSPTHLIKTRGQQVTLRCSPISGHKSVSWYQQVLGQGPQFIFQYYEKEERGRGNFPDRFSARQFPNYSSELNVNALLLGDSALYLCASSLRFPPNEQFFGPGTRLTVL.

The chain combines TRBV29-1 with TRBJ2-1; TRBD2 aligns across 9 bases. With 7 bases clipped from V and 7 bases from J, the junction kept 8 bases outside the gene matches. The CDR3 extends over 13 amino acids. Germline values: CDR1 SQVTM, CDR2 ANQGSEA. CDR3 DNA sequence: TGCAGCGGCCGGACTAGCGAGGGGAATGAGCAGTTCTTC. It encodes CSGRTSEGNEQFF.

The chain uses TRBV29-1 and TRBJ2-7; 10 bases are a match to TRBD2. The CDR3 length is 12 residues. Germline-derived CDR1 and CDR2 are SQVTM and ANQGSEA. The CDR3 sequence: CVASGGPGEQYF. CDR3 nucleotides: TGCGTAGCTAGCGGGGGCCCGGGAGAGCAGTACTTC.

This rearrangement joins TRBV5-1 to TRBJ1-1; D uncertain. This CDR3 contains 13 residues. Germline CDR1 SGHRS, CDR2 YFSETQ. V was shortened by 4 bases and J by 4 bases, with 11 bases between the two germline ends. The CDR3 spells CASSVTVGTEAFF. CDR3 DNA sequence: TGCGCCAGCAGCGTGACTGTGGGCACTGAAGCTTTCTTT.

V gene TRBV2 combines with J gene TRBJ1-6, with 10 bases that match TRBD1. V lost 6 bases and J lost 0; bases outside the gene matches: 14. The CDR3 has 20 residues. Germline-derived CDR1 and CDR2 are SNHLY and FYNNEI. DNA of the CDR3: TGTGCCAGCAGCCGTCACGGACAGGGGGTCCAGAGCTCCTATAATTCACCCCTCCACTTT. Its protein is CASSRHGQGVQSSYNSPLHF.

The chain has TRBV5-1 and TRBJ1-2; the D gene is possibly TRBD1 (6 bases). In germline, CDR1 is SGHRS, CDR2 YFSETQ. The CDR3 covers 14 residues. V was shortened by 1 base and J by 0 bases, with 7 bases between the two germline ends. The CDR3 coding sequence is TGCGCCAGCAGCTTGTGGACAGCTAACTATGGCTACACCTTC. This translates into CASSLWTANYGYTF. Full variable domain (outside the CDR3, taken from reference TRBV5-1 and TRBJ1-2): KAGVTQTPRYLIKTRGQQVTLSCSPISGHRSVSWYQQTPGQGLQFLFEYFSETQRNKGNFPGRFSGRQFSNSRSEMNVSTLELGDSALYLCASSLWTANYGYTFGSGTRLTVV.

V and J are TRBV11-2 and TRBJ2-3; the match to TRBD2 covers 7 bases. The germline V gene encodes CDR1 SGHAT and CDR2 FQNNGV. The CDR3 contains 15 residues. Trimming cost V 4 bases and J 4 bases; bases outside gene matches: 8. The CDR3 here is CASSSSGMGPDTQYF. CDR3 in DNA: TGTGCCAGCAGCTCTAGCGGAATGGGACCAGATACGCAGTATTTT.

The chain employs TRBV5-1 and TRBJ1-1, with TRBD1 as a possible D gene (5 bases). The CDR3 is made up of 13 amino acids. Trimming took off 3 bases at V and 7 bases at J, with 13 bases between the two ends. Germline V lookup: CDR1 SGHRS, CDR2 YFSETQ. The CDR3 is CASSYYRGYEAFF. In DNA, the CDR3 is TGCGCCAGCAGCTATTATCGGGGGTATGAAGCTTTCTTT.

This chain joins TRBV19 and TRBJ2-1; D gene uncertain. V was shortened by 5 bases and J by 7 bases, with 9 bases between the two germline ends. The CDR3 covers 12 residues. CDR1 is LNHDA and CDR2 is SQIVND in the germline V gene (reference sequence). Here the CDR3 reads CASSAFYNEQFF. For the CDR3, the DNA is TGTGCCAGTAGTGCGTTCTATAATGAGCAGTTCTTC.

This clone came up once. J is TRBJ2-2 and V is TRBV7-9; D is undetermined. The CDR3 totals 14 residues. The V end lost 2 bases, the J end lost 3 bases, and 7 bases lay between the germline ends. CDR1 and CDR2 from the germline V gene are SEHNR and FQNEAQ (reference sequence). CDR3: CASSLTSYTGELFF. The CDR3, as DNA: TGTGCCAGCAGCTTAACATCATACACCGGGGAGCTGTTTTTT.

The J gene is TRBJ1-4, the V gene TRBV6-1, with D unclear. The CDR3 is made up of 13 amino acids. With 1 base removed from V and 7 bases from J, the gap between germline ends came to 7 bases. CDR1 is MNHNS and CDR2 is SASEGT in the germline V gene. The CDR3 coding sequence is TGTGCCAGCAGTGAAGGATTTAGTGAAAAACTGTTTTTT. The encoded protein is CASSEGFSEKLFF.

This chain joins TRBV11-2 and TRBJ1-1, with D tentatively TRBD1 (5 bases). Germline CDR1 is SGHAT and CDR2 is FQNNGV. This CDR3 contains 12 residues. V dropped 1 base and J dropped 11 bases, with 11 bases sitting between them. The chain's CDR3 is CASSLGQHGAFF. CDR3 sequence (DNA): TGTGCCAGCAGCTTAGGACAGCACGGCGCTTTCTTT.

The chain's CDR3 is CASSIAPGDGYTF. As DNA, the CDR3 is TGTGCCAGTAGTATAGCCCCGGGGGATGGCTACACCTTC. This chain connects TRBV19 to TRBJ1-2; a possible D gene is TRBD1 (5 bases). Germline CDR1 LNHDA, CDR2 SQIVND (reference sequence). The CDR3 totals 13 residues. Trimming took off 1 base at V and 6 bases at J, with 9 bases between the two ends. Filled out from reference TRBV19 and TRBJ1-2, the complete variable domain reads DGGITQSPKYLFRKEGQNVTLSCEQNLNHDAMYWYRQDPGQGLRLIYYSQIVNDFQKGDIAEGYSVSREKKESFPLTVTSAQKNPTAFYLCASSIAPGDGYTFGSGTRLTVV.

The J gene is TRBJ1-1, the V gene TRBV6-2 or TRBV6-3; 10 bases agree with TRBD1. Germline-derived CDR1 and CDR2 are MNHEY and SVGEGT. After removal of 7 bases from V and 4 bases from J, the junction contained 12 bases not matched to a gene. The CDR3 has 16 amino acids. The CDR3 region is CASTPRTGGYGTEAFF. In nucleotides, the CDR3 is TGTGCCAGCACCCCCAGGACAGGGGGTTATGGCACTGAAGCTTTCTTT.

The chain's CDR3 is CASSQDRGGWGTEAFF. DNA of the CDR3: TGTGCCAGCAGCCAAGATAGGGGGGGCTGGGGCACTGAAGCTTTCTTT. The V call is TRBV14, the J call TRBJ1-1, with D tentatively TRBD1 (6 bases). The CDR3 length is 16 residues. CDR1 SGHDN and CDR2 FVKESK come from the germline V gene. V lost 0 bases, J lost 4 bases, and 15 bases lay in between.

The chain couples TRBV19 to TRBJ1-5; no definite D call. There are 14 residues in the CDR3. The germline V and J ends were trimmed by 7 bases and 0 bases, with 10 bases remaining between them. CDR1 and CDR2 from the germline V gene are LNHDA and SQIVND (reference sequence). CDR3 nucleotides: TGTGCCAGTAAATCCCTATATAGCAATCAGCCCCAGCATTTT. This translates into CASKSLYSNQPQHF.

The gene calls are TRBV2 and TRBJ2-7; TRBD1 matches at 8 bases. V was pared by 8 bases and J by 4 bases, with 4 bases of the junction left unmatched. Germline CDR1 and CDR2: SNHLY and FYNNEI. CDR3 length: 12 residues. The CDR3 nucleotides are TGTGCCAGCCTCGGACAGGGTTACGAGCAGTACTTC. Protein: CASLGQGYEQYF.